Shown below are 11 T cell receptor beta chains from a single sample sequenced in a study of T cell responses to AZD1222 COVID-19 vaccine. The method was immunoSEQ multiplex PCR; TCRdb's version includes in-frame clones alone and lacks a portion of them. The repertoire has 70,000 to 95,000 clones, around 82% of them found once; the top ten carry approximately 22%. Sample: peripheral blood, taken on day 0 of AZD1222 vaccination. The origin of the receptors is an adult in good health.

The chain links TRBV5-1 to TRBJ2-7; the match to TRBD2 covers 7 bases. This CDR3 contains 15 residues. Germline V gives CDR1 SGHRS, CDR2 YFSETQ. V lost 1 base and J lost 0; bases outside the gene matches: 4. The CDR3 nucleotides are TGCGCCAGCAGCTTGTTGGGGGGGAGCTCCTACGAGCAGTACTTC. Its translation: CASSLLGGSSYEQYF.

There are a few counts of this clone. The V gene is TRBV3-1 (or the pseudogene TRBV3-2), the J gene TRBJ1-2, with D unresolved. CDR1 and CDR2 from the germline V gene are LGHDT and YNNKEL (reference sequence). With 1 base removed from V and 6 bases from J, the gap between germline ends came to 6 bases. This CDR3 contains 12 residues. CDR3 residues: CASSQVHNGYTF. The CDR3 nucleotides are TGTGCCAGCAGCCAAGTTCATAATGGCTACACCTTC.

V and J are TRBV6-5 and TRBJ2-3, with D perhaps TRBD2 (6 bases). CDR1 is MNHEY, CDR2 SVGAGI, per germline. This CDR3 is 14 amino acids long. The germline V and J ends were trimmed by 5 bases and 3 bases, with 12 bases remaining between them. The DNA for the CDR3 is TGTGCCAGCAGTCCCGGGACTCTTACAGATACGCAGTATTTT. It yields the protein CASSPGTLTDTQYF.

The V gene is TRBV18, the J gene TRBJ2-7; 9 bases align to TRBD1. From germline, CDR1 is KGHSH and CDR2 LQKENI. The CDR3 runs to 16 residues. Trimming cost V 6 bases and J 7 bases; bases outside gene matches: 16. CDR3 amino acids: CASSWLGGQGDSEQYF. In DNA, the CDR3 is TGTGCCAGCTCCTGGTTGGGGGGACAGGGTGACTCGGAGCAGTACTTC.

V gene TRBV9 combines with J gene TRBJ2-2; D is ambiguous. The ends were cut back, 2 bases at V and 1 base at J, with 9 bases in the middle. The CDR3 contains 15 residues. Germline V lookup: CDR1 SGDLS, CDR2 YYNGEE. The CDR3, as DNA: TGTGCCAGCAGCGTCTCAAGAGAGAACACCGGGGAGCTGTTTTTT. Its translation is CASSVSRENTGELFF.

This clone showed up just a few times. The gene calls are TRBV6-6 and TRBJ2-3, with D possibly called TRBD1 or TRBD2 (6 bases each). The germline CDR1 and CDR2 sequences are MNHNY and SVGAGI (reference sequence). This CDR3 spans 14 amino acids. The V end lost 7 bases, the J end lost 4 bases, and 15 bases lay between the germline ends. CDR3 residues: CASTQRGRADTQYF. The CDR3 DNA follows: TGTGCCAGCACCCAACGGGGGCGTGCAGATACGCAGTATTTT.

CDR3 coding DNA: TGTGCCAGTTCCATAAAGGGCCCAGGCGCCTCACCCCTCCACTTT. Protein product: CASSIKGPGASPLHF. The chain links TRBV19 to TRBJ1-6; no firm D call. V was clipped by 8 bases and J by 10 bases, with 21 bases between them. Germline V CDR1 and CDR2: LNHDA, SQIVND (reference sequence). The CDR3 sequence is 15 residues long. Filled out from reference TRBV19 and TRBJ1-6, the complete variable domain reads DGGITQSPKYLFRKEGQNVTLSCEQNLNHDAMYWYRQDPGQGLRLIYYSQIVNDFQKGDIAEGYSVSREKKESFPLTVTSAQKNPTAFYLCASSIKGPGASPLHFGNGTRLTVT.

This chain connects TRBV19 to TRBJ1-2, with D perhaps matching TRBD1 (5 bases). Germline CDR1 is LNHDA and CDR2 is SQIVND (reference sequence). Trimming removed 4 bases at V and 6 bases at J, with 18 bases between. The CDR3 has 15 amino acids. CDR3: CASSTRGGAQNGYTF. The CDR3 DNA reads TGTGCCAGTAGTACCCGCGGAGGGGCGCAGAATGGCTACACCTTC. The full variable domain, with the rest looked up from reference TRBV19 and TRBJ1-2, is DGGITQSPKYLFRKEGQNVTLSCEQNLNHDAMYWYRQDPGQGLRLIYYSQIVNDFQKGDIAEGYSVSREKKESFPLTVTSAQKNPTAFYLCASSTRGGAQNGYTFGSGTRLTVV.

The V and J genes are TRBV20-1 and TRBJ2-7; no firm D call. Germline V gives CDR1 DFQATT, CDR2 SNEGSKA (reference sequence). This CDR3 contains 11 residues. Deletions cut 4 bases from V and 5 bases from J, with 9 bases between. CDR3 protein: CSATALHEQYF. CDR3 DNA sequence: TGCAGTGCTACCGCACTTCACGAGCAGTACTTC.

The chain couples TRBV29-1 to TRBJ2-3; D perhaps matches TRBD1 (5 bases). There are 14 residues in the CDR3. Germline values: CDR1 SQVTM, CDR2 ANQGSEA. V lost 3 bases to trimming and J lost 3 bases, with 13 bases between them. The CDR3 reads CSVEVNRLTDTQYF. The DNA for the CDR3 is TGCAGCGTTGAGGTCAACAGGTTAACAGATACGCAGTATTTT.

The chain recombines TRBV3-1 (or the pseudogene TRBV3-2) with TRBJ1-6; D uncertain. The V and J ends lost 0 bases and 9 bases respectively, with 6 bases between them. CDR3 size: 13 residues. The germline CDR1 and CDR2 sequences are LGHDT and YNNKEL (reference sequence). CDR3 sequence: CASSQDRLSPLHF. CDR3 nucleotides: TGTGCCAGCAGCCAAGATCGACTTTCACCCCTCCACTTT.